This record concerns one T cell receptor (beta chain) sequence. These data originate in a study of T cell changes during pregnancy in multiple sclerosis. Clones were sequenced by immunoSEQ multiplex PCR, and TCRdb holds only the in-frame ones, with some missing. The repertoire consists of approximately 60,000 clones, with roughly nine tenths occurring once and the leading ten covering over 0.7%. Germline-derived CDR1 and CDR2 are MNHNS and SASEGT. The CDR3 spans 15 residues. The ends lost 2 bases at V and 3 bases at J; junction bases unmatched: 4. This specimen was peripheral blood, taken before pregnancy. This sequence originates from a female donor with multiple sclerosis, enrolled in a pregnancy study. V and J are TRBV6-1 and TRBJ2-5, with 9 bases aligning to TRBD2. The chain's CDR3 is CASSEYSGGKETQYF. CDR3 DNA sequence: TGTGCCAGCAGTGAATACAGCGGGGGGAAAGAGACCCAGTACTTC.